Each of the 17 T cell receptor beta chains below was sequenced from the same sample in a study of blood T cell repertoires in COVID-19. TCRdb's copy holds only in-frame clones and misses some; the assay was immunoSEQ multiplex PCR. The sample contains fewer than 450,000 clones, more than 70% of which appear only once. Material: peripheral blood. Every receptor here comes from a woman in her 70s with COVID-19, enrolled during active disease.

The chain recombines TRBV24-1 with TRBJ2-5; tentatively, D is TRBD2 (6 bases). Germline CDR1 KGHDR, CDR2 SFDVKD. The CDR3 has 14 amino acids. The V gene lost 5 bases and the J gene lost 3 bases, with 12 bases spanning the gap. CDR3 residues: CATSGRGHEETQYF. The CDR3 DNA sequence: TGTGCCACCAGTGGGCGGGGCCACGAAGAGACCCAGTACTTC.

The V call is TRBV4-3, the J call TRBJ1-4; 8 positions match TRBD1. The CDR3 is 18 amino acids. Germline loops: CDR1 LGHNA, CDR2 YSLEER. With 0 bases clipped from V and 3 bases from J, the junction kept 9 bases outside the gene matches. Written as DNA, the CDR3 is TGCGCCAGCAGCCAAGACCGGGCAGGGGGCGCCCCTAATGAAAAACTGTTTTTT. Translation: CASSQDRAGGAPNEKLFF.

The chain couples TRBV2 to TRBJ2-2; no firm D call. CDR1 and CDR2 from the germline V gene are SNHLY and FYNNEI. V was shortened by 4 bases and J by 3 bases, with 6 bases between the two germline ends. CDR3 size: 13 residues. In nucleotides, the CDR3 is TGTGCCAGCAGTGTGCCGGACACCGGGGAGCTGTTTTTT. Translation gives CASSVPDTGELFF. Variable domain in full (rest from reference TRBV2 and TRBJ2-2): EPEVTQTPSHQVTQMGQEVILRCVPISNHLYFYWYRQILGQKVEFLVSFYNNEISEKSEIFDDQFSVERPDGSNFTLKIRSTKLEDSAMYFCASSVPDTGELFFGEGSRLTVL.

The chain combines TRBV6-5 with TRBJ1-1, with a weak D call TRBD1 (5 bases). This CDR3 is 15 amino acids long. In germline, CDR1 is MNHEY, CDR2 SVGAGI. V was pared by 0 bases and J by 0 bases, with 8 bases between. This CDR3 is CASSYSPGMNTEAFF. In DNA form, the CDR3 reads TGTGCCAGCAGTTACTCGCCAGGGATGAACACTGAAGCTTTCTTT.

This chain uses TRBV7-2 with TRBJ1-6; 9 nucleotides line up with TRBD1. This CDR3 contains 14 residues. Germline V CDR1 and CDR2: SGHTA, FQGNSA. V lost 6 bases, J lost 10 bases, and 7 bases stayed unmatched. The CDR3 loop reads CASSSDRGYSPLHF. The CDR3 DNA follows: TGTGCCAGCAGTTCGGACAGGGGTTACTCACCCCTCCACTTT.

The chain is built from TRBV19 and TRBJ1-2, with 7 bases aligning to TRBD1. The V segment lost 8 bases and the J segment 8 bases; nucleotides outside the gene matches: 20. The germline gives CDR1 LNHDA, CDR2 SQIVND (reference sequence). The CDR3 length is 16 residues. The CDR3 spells CASASPNRQGGRGYTF. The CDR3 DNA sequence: TGTGCCAGTGCGTCACCCAACAGACAGGGAGGCCGCGGCTACACCTTC.

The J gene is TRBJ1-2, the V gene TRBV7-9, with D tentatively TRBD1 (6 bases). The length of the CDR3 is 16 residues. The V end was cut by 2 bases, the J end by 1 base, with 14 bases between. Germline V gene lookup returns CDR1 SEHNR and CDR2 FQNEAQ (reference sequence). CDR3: CASSLFRQVNNYGYTF. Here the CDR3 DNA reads TGTGCCAGCAGCTTATTCCGACAGGTTAATAACTATGGCTACACCTTC.

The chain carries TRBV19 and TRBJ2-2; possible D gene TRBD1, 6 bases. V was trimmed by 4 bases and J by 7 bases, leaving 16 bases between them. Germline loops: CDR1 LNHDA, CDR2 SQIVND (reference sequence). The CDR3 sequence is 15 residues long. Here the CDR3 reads CASSKGTYASGELFF. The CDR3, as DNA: TGTGCCAGTAGTAAGGGGACATACGCGAGCGGGGAGCTGTTTTTT.

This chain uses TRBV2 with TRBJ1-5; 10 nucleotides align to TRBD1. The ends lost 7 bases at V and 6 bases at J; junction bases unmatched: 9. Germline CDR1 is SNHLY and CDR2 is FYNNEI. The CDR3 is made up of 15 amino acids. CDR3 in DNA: TGTGCCAGCAACTCCGGCCGGGACAGGGGTCAGCCCCAGCATTTT. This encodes CASNSGRDRGQPQHF.

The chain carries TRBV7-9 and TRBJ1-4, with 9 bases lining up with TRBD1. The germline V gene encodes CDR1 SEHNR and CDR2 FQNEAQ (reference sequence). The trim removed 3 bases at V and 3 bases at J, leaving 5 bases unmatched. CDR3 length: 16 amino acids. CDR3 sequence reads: CASSFVWTGANEKLFF. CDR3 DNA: TGTGCCAGCAGCTTTGTTTGGACAGGGGCTAATGAAAAACTGTTTTTT.

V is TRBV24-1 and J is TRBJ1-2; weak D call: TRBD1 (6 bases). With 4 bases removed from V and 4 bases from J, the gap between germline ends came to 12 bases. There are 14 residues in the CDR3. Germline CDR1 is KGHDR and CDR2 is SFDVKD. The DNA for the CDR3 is TGTGCCACCAGTGACCCTGGGACAACCTATGGCTACACCTTC. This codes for CATSDPGTTYGYTF.

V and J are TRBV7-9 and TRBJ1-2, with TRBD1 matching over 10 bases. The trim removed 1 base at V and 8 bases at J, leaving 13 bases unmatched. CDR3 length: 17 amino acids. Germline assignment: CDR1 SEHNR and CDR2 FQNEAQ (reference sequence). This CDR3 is CASSLGWGLTGGRGYTF. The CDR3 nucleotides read TGTGCCAGCAGCTTAGGATGGGGACTGACAGGGGGCCGGGGCTACACCTTC.

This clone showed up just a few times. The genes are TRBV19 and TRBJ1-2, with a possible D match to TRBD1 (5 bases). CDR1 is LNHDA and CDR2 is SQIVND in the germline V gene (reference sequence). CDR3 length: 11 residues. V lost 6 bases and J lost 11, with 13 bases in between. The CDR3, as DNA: TGTGCCAGTAGAGATTCCAGGGATTACACCTTC. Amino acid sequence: CASRDSRDYTF.

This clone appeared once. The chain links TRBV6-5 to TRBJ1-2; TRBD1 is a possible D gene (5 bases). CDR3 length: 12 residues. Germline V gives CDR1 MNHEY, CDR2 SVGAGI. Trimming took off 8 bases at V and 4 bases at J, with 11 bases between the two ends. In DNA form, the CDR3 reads TGTGCCAGCGGGACGGGGGTCTATGGCTACACCTTC. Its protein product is CASGTGVYGYTF.

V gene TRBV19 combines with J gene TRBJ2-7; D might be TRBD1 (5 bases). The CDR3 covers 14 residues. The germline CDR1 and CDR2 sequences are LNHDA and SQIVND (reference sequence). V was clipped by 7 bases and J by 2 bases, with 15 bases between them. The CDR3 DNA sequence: TGTGCCAGTACTCCCTTTCCAGGGCCCTACGAGCAGTACTTC. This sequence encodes CASTPFPGPYEQYF.

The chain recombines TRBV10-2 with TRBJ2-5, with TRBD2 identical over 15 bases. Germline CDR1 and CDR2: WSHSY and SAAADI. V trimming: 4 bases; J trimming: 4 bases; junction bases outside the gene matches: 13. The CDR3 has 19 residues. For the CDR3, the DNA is TGCGCCAGCAGTGTTTGGACTAGCGGGGGGGCTTCAGGTAGAGAGACCCAGTACTTC. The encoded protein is CASSVWTSGGASGRETQYF.

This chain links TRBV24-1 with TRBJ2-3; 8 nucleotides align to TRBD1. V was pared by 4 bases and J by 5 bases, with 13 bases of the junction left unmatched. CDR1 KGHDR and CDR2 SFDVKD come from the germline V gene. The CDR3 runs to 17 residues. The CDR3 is CATSDPYGQGSGDTQYF. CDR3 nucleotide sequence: TGTGCCACCAGTGACCCCTACGGACAGGGTTCAGGAGATACGCAGTATTTT.